This T cell receptor beta chain was found in a study of T-cell reconstitution after alpha-beta-depleted transplantation in children (dated by TCRdb to about 2016). Study-wide context: Using TCR repertoire profiling, the study followed T-cell immune reconstitution in a quantitative way in children after TCRalphabeta/CD19-depleted allogeneic hematopoietic cell transplantation.

This specimen's treatment or condition label, interpreted: allogeneic hematopoietic cell transplantation with graft depleted of TCRalphabeta T cells and CD19 B cells. TCRalphabeta/CD19-depleted allogeneic hematopoietic cell grafts were given to the transplant recipients, all of whom were children. The paper's findings and limits, for the study overall: Hyperexpanded clone frequencies declined over subsequent months; after one year, T-cell counts and TCRbeta diversity were mostly attributed to newly produced T cells. In some patients, high TCRbeta diversity at day 60 was attributed to recipient T cells and intrathymic progenitors that had survived conditioning. Apparently early alphabetaT-cell count recovery about two months after transplant reportedly relied on only several hundred rapidly expanded clones derived from non-depleted graft cells.

The library was generated by PCR. The sequencer was an Illumina HiSeq 2500. Molecular barcoding was employed in the preparation of TCR libraries, with unique molecular identifiers being used to normalize TCRbeta repertoire quantification. TCRdb trimmed the raw reads at Q25, called clones with MiXCR and kept productive beta chains. Rows merge per CDR3 protein into single entries with the most common DNA and genes. This sample has more than 500,000 distinct CDR3 sequences in its table, and over 10% of those were observed once. About 15% of the sample comes from the top ten. This clonotype was seen more than once but under ten times. The antigen it recognizes is unknown. Per-nucleotide qualities are absent, and no much larger clonotype sits a single base away. The sequences come from PBMCs, mostly from graft donor cells, collected 180 days after TCRalphabeta/CD19-depleted stem cell transplant. This clonotype was obtained from a female patient under 10 years old who had a stem cell transplant for aplastic anemia, so the T cells may come from the graft donor.

The DNA reads TGTGCCAGCAGTTTAAGGGGTTCAAGTGGCCAGCCCCAGCATTTT. It translates as CASSLRGSSGQPQHF. The chain is assembled from TRBV28 and TRBJ1-5; TRBD1 could be the D gene, as 5 bases match. V is reduced by 2 bases and J by 7 bases, leaving a spacing of 15 bases between them. The CDR3 runs 15 residues from the cysteine to the phenylalanine. Only the CDR3 DNA is retained, 45 bases long and in frame from the first base. The germline V gene supplies CDR1 MDHEN and CDR2 SYDVKM.